The 10 T cell receptor beta chains listed next were all sequenced from one sample in a study of T cell changes during pregnancy in multiple sclerosis. Clones were sequenced by immunoSEQ multiplex PCR, and TCRdb holds only the in-frame ones, with some missing. The table lists more than 9,500 clones, approximately 84% of them singletons. The sequences come from CD8+ T cells from peripheral blood mononuclear cells, collected after pregnancy. The receptors shown here come from a female donor in good health, enrolled as a control in a pregnancy study.

This chain joins TRBV5-1 and TRBJ2-2; TRBD1 matches 7 bases. Trimming removed 2 bases from V and 1 base from J; junction bases left unmatched: 2. Germline V gene lookup returns CDR1 SGHRS and CDR2 YFSETQ. The CDR3 extends over 15 amino acids. CDR3 nucleotides: TGCGCCAGCAGCTTAAGACAGGGGAACACCGGGGAGCTGTTTTTT. Amino acid sequence: CASSLRQGNTGELFF. The full variable domain, with the rest looked up from reference TRBV5-1 and TRBJ2-2, is KAGVTQTPRYLIKTRGQQVTLSCSPISGHRSVSWYQQTPGQGLQFLFEYFSETQRNKGNFPGRFSGRQFSNSRSEMNVSTLELGDSALYLCASSLRQGNTGELFFGEGSRLTVL.

The chain combines TRBV27 with TRBJ1-4; 9 bases agree with TRBD1. The CDR3 loop spans 17 amino acids. V lost 3 bases and J lost 4; bases outside the gene matches: 9. Per germline, CDR1 MNHEY and CDR2 SMNVEV (reference sequence). The CDR3 DNA follows: TGTGCCAGCAGTTTCAACAGGGGGCGCGGAGATAATGAAAAACTGTTTTTT. Translated: CASSFNRGRGDNEKLFF. Full variable domain (outside the CDR3, taken from reference TRBV27 and TRBJ1-4): EAQVTQNPRYLITVTGKKLTVTCSQNMNHEYMSWYRQDPGLGLRQIYYSMNVEVTDKGDVPEGYKVSRKEKRNFPLILESPSPNQTSLYFCASSFNRGRGDNEKLFFGSGTQLSVL.

This clone was picked up one time. The genes are TRBV15 and TRBJ2-3; TRBD2 aligns across 8 bases. Germline V gene data show CDR1 as LNHNV and CDR2 as YYDKDF (reference sequence). The CDR3 has 17 amino acids. Trimming at V came to 4 bases and at J to 0 bases, leaving 9 bases not matched to a gene. The CDR3 nucleotides are TGTGCCACCAGCAAGCGGACTAGCCGCACTAGCACAGATACGCAGTATTTT. As protein: CATSKRTSRTSTDTQYF.

The rearrangement uses TRBV4-2 and TRBJ2-6; TRBD2 is a possible D gene (6 bases). Germline CDR1 and CDR2: LGHNA and YNFKEQ. The CDR3 runs 16 residues. V was cut by 0 bases and J by 1 base, with 7 bases left in between. The CDR3, as DNA: TGTGCCAGCAGCCAAGACGCGGGGTCTGGGGCCAACGTCCTGACTTTC. This gives the protein CASSQDAGSGANVLTF.

This clone was seen a handful of times. This chain links TRBV7-9 with TRBJ1-2; maybe TRBD1 (6 bases). Germline loops: CDR1 SEHNR, CDR2 FQNEAQ (reference sequence). V was cut by 7 bases and J by 7 bases, with 13 bases left in between. The CDR3 is 12 amino acids. CDR3 nucleotides: TGTGCCAGCAAGGGGGAGGGTCCTGGCTACACCTTC. Its translation is CASKGEGPGYTF.

The chain links TRBV5-5 to TRBJ2-7, with 8 bases matching TRBD2. With V trimmed by 2 bases and J by 7 bases, 8 bases remained unmatched. In germline, CDR1 is SGHKS, CDR2 YYEKEE (reference sequence). The CDR3 is 14 amino acids. The CDR3: CASSFAREGWEQYF. The CDR3 nucleotides are TGTGCCAGCAGCTTTGCACGGGAGGGGTGGGAGCAGTACTTC.

The V gene is TRBV4-2, the J gene TRBJ2-7; a weak D match, TRBD1 (5 bases). The CDR3 totals 16 residues. With 1 base removed from V and 0 bases from J, the gap between germline ends came to 13 bases. CDR1 is LGHNA, CDR2 YNFKEQ, per germline. The CDR3 DNA sequence: TGTGCCAGCAGCCAAGGGACACCTGACGGCTCCTACGAGCAGTACTTC. It is translated as CASSQGTPDGSYEQYF.

The chain joins TRBV27 to TRBJ2-7, with TRBD2 matching over 9 bases. The V gene's germline CDR1 is MNHEY and CDR2 SMNVEV (reference sequence). The CDR3 consists of 16 residues. J was trimmed by 4 bases and V by 4 bases; bases with no gene match: 11. This CDR3 reads CASSSLGVAGVYEQYF. Here the CDR3 DNA reads TGTGCCAGCAGTTCTCTGGGGGTAGCGGGAGTGTACGAGCAGTACTTC.

The chain combines TRBV7-8 with TRBJ2-7; 7 bases are shared with TRBD2. The CDR3 has 20 residues. The J segment lost 2 bases and the V segment lost 6 bases, leaving 25 bases of the junction unmatched. The germline gives CDR1 SGHVS, CDR2 FQNEAQ. CDR3 in amino acids: CASSPPQKGAEGTTPYEQYF. The CDR3 nucleotides are TGTGCCAGCAGTCCACCTCAAAAAGGGGCCGAGGGGACTACACCCTACGAGCAGTACTTC.

V and J are TRBV5-8 and TRBJ1-4; D is possibly TRBD1 (5 bases). Germline CDR1 is SGHTS and CDR2 is YDEGEE. The ends were cut back, 3 bases at V and 7 bases at J, with 13 bases in the middle. The CDR3 runs 14 residues. The CDR3, as DNA: TGTGCCAGCAGCTCAGGGCGGGGTAGTGAAAAACTGTTTTTT. Protein sequence: CASSSGRGSEKLFF.